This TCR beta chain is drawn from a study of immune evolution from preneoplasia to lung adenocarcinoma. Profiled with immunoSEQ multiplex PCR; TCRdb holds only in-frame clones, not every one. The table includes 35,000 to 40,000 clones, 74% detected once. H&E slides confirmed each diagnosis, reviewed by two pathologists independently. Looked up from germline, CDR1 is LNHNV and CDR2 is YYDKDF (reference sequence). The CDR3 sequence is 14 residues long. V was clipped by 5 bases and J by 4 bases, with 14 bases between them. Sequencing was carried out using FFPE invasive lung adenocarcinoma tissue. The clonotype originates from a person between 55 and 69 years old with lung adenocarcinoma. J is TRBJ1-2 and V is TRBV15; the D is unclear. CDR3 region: CATSEVVTSYGYTF. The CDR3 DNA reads TGTGCCACCAGCGAGGTGGTAACTAGCTATGGCTACACCTTC.